Presented here are 22 T cell receptor beta chains from one specimen sequenced in a study of regulatory T cells in long-lasting Graves disease. TCR beta libraries were built with iRepertoire HTBI primers and Arm-PCR of CDR3 regions. MiXCR, run by TCRdb on the multiplex PCR reads, gives a single entry per CDR3 protein. The sample records 300,000 or so distinct CDR3 sequences, around 20% being singletons. The time point: persistent/refractory GD, antithyroid drugs over 5 years with positive TRAb. RNA extracted from PBMCs served as the sequencing template. Material: peripheral blood mononuclear cells (PBMCs), obtained when the disease was refractory, from a patient treated with antithyroid drugs. All receptors come from a female donor with Graves disease.

This chain uses TRBV6-1 with TRBJ1-1, with D possibly being TRBD1 (6 bases). The CDR3 spans 13 residues. CDR1 and CDR2 (germline): MNHNS, SASEGT. The V gene lost 7 bases and the J gene lost 4 bases, with 13 bases spanning the gap. Here the CDR3 DNA reads TGTGCCAGCACCCGCGAAGGGGGCACTGAAGCTTTCTTT. This codes for CASTREGGTEAFF.

In its sample, this clonotype was seen many times. The rearrangement uses TRBV2 and TRBJ1-2, with D hard to call. V lost 5 bases and J lost 0, with 16 bases in between. The V gene's germline CDR1 is SNHLY and CDR2 FYNNEI. The CDR3 contains 16 residues. CDR3 sequence reads: CASSYDPTTPNYGYTF. The CDR3, as DNA: TGTGCCAGCAGTTACGATCCGACGACACCTAACTATGGCTACACCTTC.

This clonotype was counted ten times or more. V is TRBV6-1 and J is TRBJ2-7; D is possibly TRBD1 (6 bases). The CDR3 spans 14 residues. Germline assignment: CDR1 MNHNS and CDR2 SASEGT. V was shortened by 5 bases and J by 6 bases, with 17 bases between the two germline ends. In DNA, the CDR3 is TGTGCCAGCAGTAGCCCAGGGGACGGTGGCGAGCAGTACTTC. Protein sequence: CASSSPGDGGEQYF.

This clonotype was recorded many times. CDR3 region: CASSLGNSPLHF. DNA of the CDR3: TGTGCCAGCAGCTTAGGTAATTCACCCCTCCACTTT. This chain uses TRBV7-9 with TRBJ1-6; D remains unclear. V was trimmed by 1 base and J by 6 bases, leaving 1 base between them. This CDR3 has 12 amino acids. CDR1 and CDR2 (germline): SEHNR, FQNEAQ (reference sequence).

This clonotype came up many times. The chain carries TRBV28 and TRBJ2-7; weak D call: TRBD2 (6 bases). V dropped 5 bases and J dropped 7 bases, with 18 bases sitting between them. The CDR3 is 14 residues long. Germline V gene data show CDR1 as MDHEN and CDR2 as SYDVKM. In nucleotides, the CDR3 is TGTGCCAGCAGTCCTGAGACTCGACTAGGGGAGCAGTACTTC. Encoded protein: CASSPETRLGEQYF.

V usage is TRBV7-3 and J usage is TRBJ1-1; possible D gene TRBD1, 5 bases. This CDR3 contains 14 residues. V was shortened by 5 bases and J by 4 bases, with 14 bases between the two germline ends. From germline, CDR1 is SGHTA and CDR2 FQGTGA. CDR3 in amino acids: CASSPVSGGTEAFF. In DNA, the CDR3 is TGTGCCAGCAGCCCCGTATCGGGGGGCACTGAAGCTTTCTTT.

The rearrangement joins TRBV12-3 or TRBV12-4 to TRBJ2-2, with 10 positions matching TRBD2. V trimming: 4 bases; J trimming: 3 bases; junction bases outside the gene matches: 2. The CDR3 consists of 15 residues. The CDR3: CASSWLAGDTGELFF. DNA of the CDR3: TGTGCCAGCAGTTGGCTAGCGGGGGACACCGGGGAGCTGTTTTTT.

This clonotype was recorded a few times. The gene calls are TRBV19 and TRBJ2-7; 7 bases agree with TRBD1. The CDR3 runs to 13 residues. J gave up 7 bases and V 5 bases, and 8 bases lay outside the gene matches. Per the germline V gene, CDR1 is LNHDA and CDR2 is SQIVND (reference sequence). The CDR3 DNA sequence: TGTGCCAGTAGTGAACAGGGGAAGGGGGAGCAGTACTTC. This translates into CASSEQGKGEQYF.

Only a few counts were recorded for this clonotype. The rearrangement joins TRBV30 to TRBJ2-5, with D possibly matching TRBD2 (6 bases). V was trimmed by 3 bases and J by 2 bases, leaving 10 bases between them. Germline V lookup: CDR1 GTSNPN, CDR2 SVGIG (reference sequence). The CDR3 loop spans 13 amino acids. CDR3 loop: CAWRGGPQETQYF. DNA of the CDR3: TGTGCCTGGAGAGGAGGGCCGCAAGAGACCCAGTACTTC.

This clonotype was observed a single time. The gene calls are TRBV6-1 and TRBJ2-2; D possibly corresponds to TRBD2 (5 bases). The CDR3 extends over 13 amino acids. V was trimmed by 7 bases and J by 8 bases, leaving 14 bases between them. Germline V gives CDR1 MNHNS, CDR2 SASEGT. CDR3 protein: CASTQRPAGELFF. The CDR3 nucleotides read TGTGCCAGCACCCAGCGGCCCGCGGGGGAGCTGTTTTTT.

This clonotype showed up many times. The chain carries TRBV10-3 and TRBJ1-4; D is perhaps TRBD1 (6 bases). The CDR3 spans 13 residues. Germline V CDR1 and CDR2: ENHRY, SYGVKD. Trimming left V 3 bases short and J 6 bases short, with 8 bases between. The CDR3 region has the DNA TGTGCCATCAGTGACGGGGGGCATGAAAAACTGTTTTTT. This codes for CAISDGGHEKLFF.

For this clonotype: This clone may be a read error of a much larger clone one base away. This sequence joins TRBV12-3 or TRBV12-4 and TRBJ1-4; no definite D call. V was clipped by 3 bases and J by 2 bases, with 7 bases between them. This CDR3 has 14 residues. The CDR3 region has the DNA TGTGCCAGCAGTTTCGGAGATACTAATGAAAAACTGTTTTTT. This gives the protein CASSFGDTNEKLFF.

Points on this clonotype: A much larger clone sits a single nucleotide away, making a read error possible. CDR3 residues: CASVQRQALNYEQYF. The CDR3 DNA follows: TGTGCCAGCGTCCAAAGACAGGCACTCAACTACGAGCAGTACTTC. The V call is TRBV6-2 or TRBV6-3, the J call TRBJ2-7, with a possible D match to TRBD1 (6 bases). The CDR3 is made up of 15 amino acids. The germline V and J ends were trimmed by 8 bases and 3 bases, with 20 bases remaining between them. Germline V gene data show CDR1 as MNHEY and CDR2 as SVGEGT.

This clonotype was seen a handful of times. This chain uses TRBV3-1 with TRBJ2-7; 12 bases line up with TRBD2. The CDR3 is 14 residues long. CDR1 and CDR2 (germline): LGHDT, YNNKEL (reference sequence). Trimming at V came to 6 bases and at J to 7 bases, leaving 7 bases not matched to a gene. DNA for the CDR3: TGTGCCAGCAGGCTACTAGCGGGGGGAGGGGAGCAGTACTTC. It codes for CASRLLAGGGEQYF.

This clonotype was detected only a few times. The V gene is TRBV28, the J gene TRBJ2-1; 9 nucleotides line up with TRBD2. Trimming cost V 2 bases and J 0 bases; bases outside gene matches: 14. Germline V gene sequence: CDR1 MDHEN, CDR2 SYDVKM. The CDR3 is made up of 20 amino acids. CDR3 protein: CASSLVGWREGYTSYNEQFF. CDR3 bases: TGTGCCAGCAGTTTAGTTGGTTGGCGGGAGGGATACACCTCCTACAATGAGCAGTTCTTC. Supplemented by reference TRBV28 and TRBJ2-1, the full variable domain reads DVKVTQSSRYLVKRTGEKVFLECVQDMDHENMFWYRQDPGLGLRLIYFSYDVKMKEKGDIPEGYSVSREKKERFSLILESASTNQTSMYLCASSLVGWREGYTSYNEQFFGPGTRLTVL.

This clonotype was seen a handful of times. The V gene is TRBV6-5, the J gene TRBJ1-4; D is undetermined. V lost 3 bases and J 7 bases, leaving 9 bases between the germline ends. Germline V gives CDR1 MNHEY, CDR2 SVGAGI. The CDR3 runs 13 residues. CDR3 sequence: CASSYFHSEKLFF. CDR3 coding DNA: TGTGCCAGCAGTTATTTCCATAGTGAAAAACTGTTTTTT.

V usage is TRBV18 and J usage is TRBJ2-2, with 9 bases fitting TRBD1. This CDR3 is built from 16 residues. Germline V gene sequence: CDR1 KGHSH, CDR2 LQKENI. J gave up 5 bases and V 4 bases, and 8 bases lay outside the gene matches. CDR3 nucleotide sequence: TGTGCCAGCTCACTCCCCCTCGGGACAGGGACCGGGGAGCTGTTTTTT. This sequence encodes CASSLPLGTGTGELFF.

The V gene is TRBV6-1, the J gene TRBJ2-7; TRBD1 or TRBD2 may be the D gene (5 bases each). Germline values: CDR1 MNHNS, CDR2 SASEGT. The CDR3 contains 13 residues. V was clipped by 5 bases and J by 2 bases, with 10 bases between them. The CDR3 here is CASSRDAPYEQYF. The CDR3 DNA reads TGTGCCAGCAGTCGGGACGCCCCCTACGAGCAGTACTTC.

The V and J genes are TRBV20-1 and TRBJ2-7, with TRBD2 matching 8 bases. Per germline, CDR1 DFQATT and CDR2 SNEGSKA (reference sequence). The CDR3 has 15 residues. After removal of 0 bases from V and 7 bases from J, the junction contained 11 bases not matched to a gene. As DNA, the CDR3 is TGCAGTGCTAGAGATCGGGAGGGGGTAGCTTGGGAGCAGTACTTC. Translation: CSARDREGVAWEQYF.

The rearrangement uses TRBV11-2 and TRBJ2-1, with D possibly matching TRBD2 (6 bases). V was cut by 1 base and J by 4 bases, with 14 bases left in between. Germline loops: CDR1 SGHAT, CDR2 FQNNGV. The CDR3 has 16 amino acids. The DNA of the CDR3 is TGTGCCAGCAGCTTAGTATTCCGCGGGGTTTACAATGAGCAGTTCTTC. As protein: CASSLVFRGVYNEQFF.

Points on this clonotype: A much larger clone differs from this one at a single base, so this may be a read error. The CDR3 ends on some other residue instead of the conserved phenylalanine or tryptophan, so this is likely a read error. This chain joins TRBV6-1 and TRBJ1-1; 7 bases map to TRBD1. Trimming cost V 6 bases and J 4 bases; bases outside gene matches: 11. The CDR3 is 15 residues long. Per the germline V gene, CDR1 is MNHNS and CDR2 is SASEGT. The CDR3 spells CASSLGGGGSTEAFS. The CDR3 nucleotides read TGTGCCAGCAGCTTAGGAGGGGGCGGGAGCACTGAAGCTTTCTCT.

The chain is built from TRBV5-1 and TRBJ2-5; the match to TRBD1 covers 7 bases. Germline CDR1 and CDR2: SGHRS and YFSETQ. CDR3 length: 15 amino acids. The junction had 9 bases not matched to a gene; V was cut back by 2 bases and J by 5 bases. The CDR3 loop reads CASSFGKGARETQYF. CDR3 nucleotides: TGCGCCAGCAGCTTTGGGAAGGGGGCGCGGGAGACCCAGTACTTC.